These 21 T cell receptor beta chains were sequenced from one sample in a study of shared clonotypes between healthy human individuals. CD45RO-negative CD8 cells positively selected for CCR7 made up the naive population, which excluded terminally differentiated effector memory CD45RA+ cells. Measured with immunoSEQ multiplex PCR; TCRdb has only the in-frame clones, and not every one. The sample comprises hundreds of thousands of clones, around 93% of which are singletons, and more than 20% rests with the top ten. Sample: naive CD8+ T cells sorted from blood. These receptor sequences come from a man aged 25 to 40 in good health.

This clone was recorded once. This rearrangement joins TRBV6-5 to TRBJ2-7; the match to TRBD2 covers 9 bases. The CDR3 length is 15 residues. The J segment lost 6 bases and the V segment lost 7 bases, leaving 13 bases of the junction unmatched. CDR1 MNHEY and CDR2 SVGAGI come from the germline V gene. The CDR3 DNA follows: TGTGCCAGCACCAAAAGGGGCCTAGCGGGAAGCGAGCAGTACTTC. Encoded protein: CASTKRGLAGSEQYF.

The chain combines TRBV27 with TRBJ1-5; 10 bases fit TRBD1. CDR3 length: 15 residues. Germline CDR1 and CDR2: MNHEY and SMNVEV (reference sequence). Trimming at V came to 6 bases and at J to 2 bases, leaving 4 bases not matched to a gene. CDR3 region: CASRLGTGGNQPQHF. The CDR3 DNA is TGTGCCAGCAGGCTGGGGACAGGGGGCAATCAGCCCCAGCATTTT.

The chain uses TRBV27 and TRBJ2-2, with TRBD2 matching over 10 bases. The CDR3 extends over 16 amino acids. CDR1 is MNHEY, CDR2 SMNVEV, per germline (reference sequence). V lost 8 bases, J lost 5 bases, and 11 bases stayed unmatched. The CDR3 sequence: CASSSWGLALTGELFF. The CDR3 bases are TGTGCCAGCTCCTCGTGGGGACTAGCGTTGACCGGGGAGCTGTTTTTT.

The gene calls are TRBV7-9 and TRBJ2-3; the match to TRBD2 covers 10 bases. Looked up from germline, CDR1 is SEHNR and CDR2 is FQNEAQ (reference sequence). Trimming removed 5 bases from V and 1 base from J; junction bases left unmatched: 3. The CDR3 is made up of 15 amino acids. The CDR3 DNA is TGTGCCAGCAGCCAAGGGACTAGCGGCACAGATACGCAGTATTTT. Protein: CASSQGTSGTDTQYF.

The chain links TRBV15 to TRBJ1-2; D remains unclear. Germline V gene lookup returns CDR1 LNHNV and CDR2 YYDKDF (reference sequence). The CDR3 has 14 residues. Between the trimmed V and J ends, which lost 0 bases and 4 bases, there was a span of 9 bases. The CDR3 bases are TGTGCCACCAGCAGAGATGAGGGAGTCTATGGCTACACCTTC. Amino acids: CATSRDEGVYGYTF.

This chain joins TRBV7-6 and TRBJ1-4; D is perhaps TRBD1 (5 bases). CDR1 and CDR2 (germline): SGHVS, FNYEAQ. Trimming took 8 bases from V and 7 from J, leaving 14 bases between them. This CDR3 comprises 13 residues. In nucleotides, the CDR3 is TGTGCCAGCGGGAGGGGCTCGGGTGAAAAACTGTTTTTT. Translating gives CASGRGSGEKLFF. The full variable domain, in which reference TRBV7-6 and TRBJ1-4 provide the parts outside the CDR3, is GAGVSQSPRYKVTKRGQDVALRCDPISGHVSLYWYRQALGQGPEFLTYFNYEAQQDKSGLPNDRFSAERPEGSISTLTIQRTEQRDSAMYRCASGRGSGEKLFFGSGTQLSVL.

The CDR3 loop is CASSPGLSEQYF. The CDR3, as DNA: TGTGCCAGCTCACCGGGACTTTCAGAGCAGTACTTC. This chain uses TRBV18 with TRBJ2-7, with TRBD2 as a possible D gene (6 bases). The germline gives CDR1 KGHSH, CDR2 LQKENI. This CDR3 spans 12 amino acids. Trimming shortened V by 3 bases and J by 7 bases, and 10 bases separated the two germline ends. The whole variable domain, remainder taken from reference TRBV18 and TRBJ2-7, is NAGVMQNPRHLVRRRGQEARLRCSPMKGHSHVYWYRQLPEEGLKFMVYLQKENIIDESGMPKERFSAEFPKEGPSILRIQQVVRGDSAAYFCASSPGLSEQYFGPGTRLTVT.

V gene TRBV27 combines with J gene TRBJ2-5, with D perhaps matching TRBD1 or TRBD2 (5 bases each). The germline V gene encodes CDR1 MNHEY and CDR2 SMNVEV (reference sequence). V dropped 10 bases and J dropped 4 bases, with 16 bases sitting between them. The CDR3 is 13 amino acids. CDR3 in amino acids: CATLPIGGETQYF. DNA of the CDR3: TGTGCCACCCTGCCCATTGGGGGAGAGACCCAGTACTTC.

A single count supports this clone. J is TRBJ2-7 and V is TRBV27; a weak D match, TRBD1 (5 bases). Looked up from germline, CDR1 is MNHEY and CDR2 is SMNVEV (reference sequence). This CDR3 is built from 14 residues. The germline V and J ends were trimmed by 6 bases and 2 bases, with 14 bases remaining between them. The CDR3 loop is CASSDGHLPYEQYF. The CDR3 coding sequence is TGTGCCAGCAGCGACGGACACCTCCCCTACGAGCAGTACTTC.

The V call is TRBV27, the J call TRBJ2-3; D may be TRBD2 (5 bases). This CDR3 comprises 16 residues. V lost 4 bases, J lost 4 bases, and 18 bases lay in between. Germline CDR1 is MNHEY and CDR2 is SMNVEV (reference sequence). CDR3 amino acids: CASSSSPTIRADTQYF. For the CDR3, the DNA is TGTGCCAGCAGTTCGTCTCCGACTATTAGGGCAGATACGCAGTATTTT.

J is TRBJ2-5 and V is TRBV11-3; D might be TRBD1 (5 bases). Per germline, CDR1 SGHNT and CDR2 YENEEA. With 5 bases removed from V and 6 bases from J, the gap between germline ends came to 13 bases. The CDR3 extends over 13 amino acids. Written as DNA, the CDR3 is TGTGCCAGCAGCGGCAGGGATCGGAAGACCCAGTACTTC. Residues: CASSGRDRKTQYF.

This chain uses TRBV23-1 with TRBJ1-2, with D hard to call. TRBV23-1 is marked as an open reading frame, function uncertain. The CDR3 is 15 residues long. Trimming removed 6 bases from V and 1 base from J, with 15 bases in between. The CDR3 bases are TGCGCCAGCAGAGGGAACCGCCGTTTTAACTATGGCTACACCTTC. Translated, it gives CASRGNRRFNYGYTF.

The chain is built from TRBV7-2 and TRBJ2-7, with 9 bases lining up with TRBD1. V shed 1 base and J 2 bases; nucleotides not matched to a gene: 6. CDR1 and CDR2 (germline): SGHTA, FQGNSA. The CDR3 length is 16 residues. The CDR3 protein is CASSLGGTGIPYEQYF. Here the CDR3 DNA reads TGTGCCAGCAGCTTAGGGGGGACAGGGATACCCTACGAGCAGTACTTC.

The chain couples TRBV10-1 to TRBJ2-7; D may be TRBD1 or TRBD2 (5 bases each). V was cut by 3 bases and J by 2 bases, with 14 bases left in between. The CDR3 is 15 amino acids. The germline V gene has CDR1 WNHNN and CDR2 SYGVQD (reference sequence). The CDR3 loop is CASSEGGQGAYEQYF. In DNA, the CDR3 is TGCGCCAGCAGTGAAGGAGGCCAGGGAGCCTACGAGCAGTACTTC.

On this clone: The same CDR3 arises from other DNA sequences in this sample as well. The CDR3 spells CASSLGPTYEQYF. The CDR3 nucleotides read TGTGCCAGCAGTTTAGGCCCCACCTACGAGCAGTACTTC. The chain couples TRBV27 to TRBJ2-7; D gene unclear. V dropped 2 bases and J dropped 2 bases, with 7 bases sitting between them. Germline lookup yields CDR1 MNHEY and CDR2 SMNVEV (reference sequence). The CDR3 is 13 residues long.

The chain links TRBV29-1 to TRBJ1-2; D is possibly TRBD1 (5 bases). Germline values: CDR1 SQVTM, CDR2 ANQGSEA. The V end was cut by 7 bases, the J end by 3 bases, with 15 bases between. The CDR3 length is 13 residues. DNA for the CDR3: TGCAGCGCCGTAGGACTGGGGGACTATGGCTACACCTTC. Translated: CSAVGLGDYGYTF. Full variable domain (rest looked up from reference TRBV29-1 and TRBJ1-2): SAVISQKPSRDICQRGTSLTIQCQVDSQVTMMFWYRQQPGQSLTLIATANQGSEATYESGFVIDKFPISRPNLTFSTLTVSNMSPEDSSIYLCSAVGLGDYGYTFGSGTRLTVV.

The rearrangement uses TRBV7-9 and TRBJ2-2, with 7 bases aligning to TRBD1. V trimming: 4 bases; J trimming: 10 bases; junction bases outside the gene matches: 9. Germline assignment: CDR1 SEHNR and CDR2 FQNEAQ (reference sequence). This CDR3 comprises 14 residues. The CDR3 DNA reads as TGTGCCAGCAGCTCCCCAGGGGGTGTCGAGGAGCTGTTTTTT. Translating gives CASSSPGGVEELFF.

The chain combines TRBV27 with TRBJ1-1, with D possibly being TRBD1 (6 bases). The V gene's germline CDR1 is MNHEY and CDR2 SMNVEV (reference sequence). This CDR3 contains 16 residues. Between the trimmed V and J ends, which lost 1 base and 3 bases, there was a span of 15 bases. The DNA for the CDR3 is TGTGCCAGCAGTTTATTGGCAGGGGATGGTTACACTGAAGCTTTCTTT. It codes for CASSLLAGDGYTEAFF.

This sequence joins TRBV27 and TRBJ2-7; possibly TRBD1 for D (6 bases). Deletions cut 4 bases from V and 2 bases from J, with 12 bases between. The CDR3 totals 14 residues. Germline V gives CDR1 MNHEY, CDR2 SMNVEV (reference sequence). DNA of the CDR3: TGTGCCAGCAGTTCCCACAGGGAAGCCTACGAGCAGTACTTC. Residues: CASSSHREAYEQYF.

This clone was observed a single time. The genes are TRBV15 and TRBJ1-4; D unclear. Germline V gives CDR1 LNHNV, CDR2 YYDKDF (reference sequence). The length of the CDR3 is 15 residues. V lost 1 base to trimming and J lost 0 bases, with 6 bases between them. The CDR3, as DNA: TGTGCCACCAGCAGAGGCTTTGCAACTAATGAAAAACTGTTTTTT. This codes for CATSRGFATNEKLFF.

This chain uses TRBV9 with TRBJ1-2, with TRBD1 matching over 9 bases. V lost 5 bases to trimming and J lost 8 bases; unmatched junction nucleotides: 4. Looked up from germline, CDR1 is SGDLS and CDR2 is YYNGEE. The CDR3 totals 12 residues. CDR3 in amino acids: CASRGQGDGYTF. CDR3 nucleotide sequence: TGTGCCAGCAGGGGACAGGGAGACGGCTACACCTTC.